The 21 T cell receptor beta chains reported below all come from one sample, sequenced in a study of blood T cell repertoires in COVID-19. Repertoires were generated with immunoSEQ multiplex PCR, while TCRdb's copy carries only in-frame clones and drops some. The data contain 110,000 or so clones, roughly 84% of them singletons. Sequences were obtained from peripheral blood. The receptors were gathered from a man aged 40-49 years with acute or convalescent COVID-19.

The rearrangement uses TRBV18 and TRBJ2-5; 7 bases match TRBD2. Trimming at V came to 5 bases and at J to 0 bases, leaving 12 bases not matched to a gene. The CDR3 totals 17 residues. Germline V lookup: CDR1 KGHSH, CDR2 LQKENI. The CDR3, as DNA: TGTGCCAGCTCAGCAACAATAACCGGGACTAACCAAGAGACCCAGTACTTC. This codes for CASSATITGTNQETQYF.

Worth noting for this clone: A far larger clone lies a single base away; this is likely a read error. The gene calls are TRBV6-5 and TRBJ2-6; 8 bases fit TRBD1. The CDR3 spans 15 residues. Per the germline V gene, CDR1 is MNHEY and CDR2 is SVGAGI. CDR3 nucleotides: TGTGCCTGCAGCCCGGACAGGGCTGGGGCCAACGTCCTGACTTTC. Amino acid sequence: CACSPDRAGANVLTF.

This sequence joins TRBV3-1 (or the pseudogene TRBV3-2) and TRBJ1-6; TRBD1 agrees at 7 bases. V shed 5 bases and J 6 bases; nucleotides not matched to a gene: 4. The CDR3 runs to 14 residues. Looked up from germline, CDR1 is LGHDT and CDR2 is YNNKEL (reference sequence). As DNA, the CDR3 is TGTGCCAGCAGCATTCGGGACAGTAATTCACCCCTCCACTTT. This encodes CASSIRDSNSPLHF.

The DNA of the CDR3 is TGCGCCAGCAGTGAGTTACCCCCCGGGACAGGGCATAATGAGCAGTTCTTC. Its protein is CASSELPPGTGHNEQFF. This chain connects TRBV10-1 to TRBJ2-1; 9 bases are shared with TRBD1. V dropped 1 base and J dropped 7; count of bases not matched to a gene: 11. The CDR3 has 17 residues. CDR1 is WNHNN, CDR2 SYGVQD, per germline (reference sequence).

The rearrangement uses TRBV5-5 and TRBJ2-7, with a tentative D call TRBD2 (5 bases). The CDR3 loop spans 14 amino acids. CDR1 SGHKS and CDR2 YYEKEE come from the germline V gene (reference sequence). The V gene lost 0 bases and the J gene lost 3 bases, with 10 bases spanning the gap. CDR3 in DNA: TGTGCCAGCAGCTTGGGGCAGAGGGTCTACGAGCAGTACTTC. As protein: CASSLGQRVYEQYF.

V usage is TRBV18 and J usage is TRBJ2-1, with D possibly matching TRBD1 (6 bases). Deletions cut 3 bases from V and 1 base from J, with 10 bases between. Germline CDR1 KGHSH, CDR2 LQKENI. CDR3 length: 15 amino acids. CDR3 nucleotide sequence: TGTGCCAGCTCACCTGTACAGGGTTCCTACAATGAGCAGTTCTTC. This gives the protein CASSPVQGSYNEQFF.

The chain carries TRBV5-1 and TRBJ1-2; D ambiguous. The CDR3 consists of 13 residues. Trimming removed 0 bases from V and 5 bases from J, with 8 bases in between. The germline gives CDR1 SGHRS, CDR2 YFSETQ. CDR3 sequence (DNA): TGCGCCAGCAGCTTGGAGGCGGCATATGGCTACACCTTC. Amino acid sequence: CASSLEAAYGYTF.

The chain employs TRBV12-5 and TRBJ1-2; a weak D match, TRBD1 (6 bases). The CDR3 totals 16 residues. Germline values: CDR1 LGHNT, CDR2 FRNRAP. The V gene lost 4 bases and the J gene lost 4 bases, with 19 bases spanning the gap. In nucleotides, the CDR3 is TGTGCTAGTGGTTATCCTCCTGGAGTGGGGGCCTATGGCTACACCTTC. Translating gives CASGYPPGVGAYGYTF.

J is TRBJ2-3 and V is TRBV7-3; 13 nucleotides line up with TRBD2. The CDR3 totals 15 residues. Trimming cost V 5 bases and J 4 bases; bases outside gene matches: 3. Germline-derived CDR1 and CDR2 are SGHTA and FQGTGA. For the CDR3, the DNA is TGTGCCAGCAGCACCGGGACTAGCGGGGCAGATACGCAGTATTTT. Protein: CASSTGTSGADTQYF. The entire variable domain, with the rest obtained from reference TRBV7-3 and TRBJ2-3, is as follows: GAGVSQTPSNKVTEKGKYVELRCDPISGHTALYWYRQSLGQGPEFLIYFQGTGAADDSGLPNDRFFAVRPEGSVSTLKIQRTERGDSAVYLCASSTGTSGADTQYFGPGTRLTVL.

This chain links TRBV18 with TRBJ2-1; TRBD2 matches at 8 bases. V lost 8 bases to trimming and J lost 0 bases; unmatched junction nucleotides: 12. The CDR3 has 17 amino acids. Germline CDR1 reads KGHSH; CDR2 reads LQKENI. The CDR3 nucleotides are TGTGCCAGCACCTTTTCGAGCGGGGGTAACTCCTACAATGAGCAGTTCTTC. Translating gives CASTFSSGGNSYNEQFF. Variable domain in full (rest from reference TRBV18 and TRBJ2-1): NAGVMQNPRHLVRRRGQEARLRCSPMKGHSHVYWYRQLPEEGLKFMVYLQKENIIDESGMPKERFSAEFPKEGPSILRIQQVVRGDSAAYFCASTFSSGGNSYNEQFFGPGTRLTVL.

The chain uses TRBV6-5 and TRBJ2-7; 8 bases match TRBD2. The CDR3 totals 15 residues. Looked up from germline, CDR1 is MNHEY and CDR2 is SVGAGI. The junction had 4 bases not matched to a gene; V was cut back by 1 base and J by 2 bases. The CDR3 region is CASSYWGRGAYEQYF. The CDR3 bases are TGTGCCAGCAGTTACTGGGGGCGGGGGGCCTACGAGCAGTACTTC.

The rearrangement joins TRBV18 to TRBJ1-3, with D unclear. The CDR3 has 16 amino acids. Germline CDR1 is KGHSH and CDR2 is LQKENI. Trimming left V 0 bases short and J 4 bases short, with 13 bases between. As DNA, the CDR3 is TGTGCCAGCTCACCACCAGGCGGGTTGGGAGGAAACACCATATATTTT. Translated, it gives CASSPPGGLGGNTIYF.

V is TRBV19 and J is TRBJ1-1; 10 bases fit TRBD1. This CDR3 region has 16 residues. Germline CDR1 reads LNHDA; CDR2 reads SQIVND (reference sequence). V lost 9 bases, J lost 1 base, and 11 bases stayed unmatched. The CDR3 region is CASLPGTGARNTEAFF. CDR3 coding DNA: TGTGCCAGCCTACCCGGGACAGGGGCGAGGAACACTGAAGCTTTCTTT.

The chain recombines TRBV6-5 with TRBJ2-7; TRBD1 agrees at 7 bases. The J segment lost 7 bases and the V segment lost 6 bases, leaving 3 bases of the junction unmatched. Germline V gives CDR1 MNHEY, CDR2 SVGAGI. The CDR3 sequence is 11 residues long. This chain's CDR3 is CASRQQGEQYF. CDR3 in DNA: TGTGCCAGCAGGCAACAGGGGGAGCAGTACTTC.

The rearrangement joins TRBV11-3 to TRBJ2-2; D is perhaps TRBD2 (6 bases). V lost 5 bases, J lost 7 bases, and 11 bases lay in between. Germline V gene lookup returns CDR1 SGHNT and CDR2 YENEEA. The CDR3 runs 13 residues. CDR3 sequence (DNA): TGTGCCAGCAGCCTTATGGGGGGCGGGGAGCTGTTTTTT. It yields the protein CASSLMGGGELFF.

The chain carries TRBV25-1 and TRBJ2-1; D possibly corresponds to TRBD2 (5 bases). This CDR3 spans 15 amino acids. Trimming shortened V by 1 base and J by 5 bases, and 12 bases separated the two germline ends. CDR1 is MGHDK and CDR2 is SYGVNS in the germline V gene. CDR3 loop: CASSEFRTANNEQFF. The CDR3 DNA is TGTGCCAGCAGTGAATTTAGGACTGCGAACAATGAGCAGTTCTTC.

This sequence joins TRBV4-1 and TRBJ2-5; the D is unclear. The germline V gene encodes CDR1 MGHRA and CDR2 YSYEKL. V was shortened by 1 base and J by 6 bases, with 15 bases between the two germline ends. This CDR3 has 15 residues. This CDR3 reads CASSQVQGGEKTQYF. In DNA, the CDR3 is TGCGCCAGCAGCCAAGTTCAAGGTGGAGAAAAGACCCAGTACTTC.

This clone was counted only a few times. The chain combines TRBV6-5 with TRBJ1-1; D call uncertain. Germline V gives CDR1 MNHEY, CDR2 SVGAGI. V lost 0 bases, J lost 4 bases, and 9 bases lay in between. The CDR3 totals 14 residues. DNA for the CDR3: TGTGCCAGCAGTTACTCATGGGAGGGCACTGAAGCTTTCTTT. Protein product: CASSYSWEGTEAFF.

This chain links TRBV9 with TRBJ1-5; D ambiguous. V lost 0 bases and J 2 bases, leaving 18 bases between the germline ends. CDR1 and CDR2 (germline): SGDLS, YYNGEE. The CDR3 spans 18 residues. The CDR3 sequence: CASSVGPIFGEGNQPQHF. In nucleotides, the CDR3 is TGTGCCAGCAGCGTAGGTCCTATCTTCGGGGAAGGCAATCAGCCCCAGCATTTT.

The J gene is TRBJ2-5, the V gene TRBV9; 13 nucleotides match TRBD2. This CDR3 comprises 16 residues. Trimming cost V 0 bases and J 2 bases; bases outside gene matches: 1. CDR1 and CDR2 from the germline V gene are SGDLS and YYNGEE. The CDR3 bases are TGTGCCAGCAGCGTAGGGACTAGCGGGGGACAAGAGACCCAGTACTTC. It codes for CASSVGTSGGQETQYF.

V and J are TRBV10-3 and TRBJ2-7; possible D gene TRBD1, 7 bases. V was clipped by 6 bases and J by 4 bases, with 13 bases between them. CDR1 ENHRY and CDR2 SYGVKD come from the germline V gene. There are 13 residues in the CDR3. CDR3 loop: CAIRGGQTYEQYF. The CDR3 DNA reads TGTGCCATCAGGGGGGGACAGACTTACGAGCAGTACTTC.